The 10 T cell receptor beta chains in this list originate from one sample, sequenced in a study of molecular identifiers for immune sequencing clone quantification. MiXCR, applied by TCRdb to the PCR reads, yields one record per CDR3 protein. Here the sample spans hundreds of thousands of distinct CDR3 sequences, 20% being singletons. Sequenced: naive CD8+ T cells from blood, with Jurkat cell RNA spiked in. Subset described: FACS-sorted CD8+CD4-CCR7+CD45RA+ naive T cells. These receptors originate from a human donor in good health. Some libraries in this study had Jurkat cell RNA spiked in.

This clonotype was detected ten times or more. The chain recombines TRBV29-1 with TRBJ2-2; 7 nucleotides line up with TRBD1. The CDR3 runs to 14 residues. Germline CDR1 and CDR2: SQVTM and ANQGSEA. Germline trimming cut 6 bases from V and 5 bases from J; bases unmatched to any gene: 9. The DNA for the CDR3 is TGCAGCGTAGAGACGGGACAGAAGACCGGGGAGCTGTTTTTT. Protein: CSVETGQKTGELFF.

This clonotype was picked up many times. This chain uses TRBV10-3 with TRBJ1-5; D remains ambiguous. V lost 3 bases, J lost 2 bases, and 2 bases lay in between. From germline, CDR1 is ENHRY and CDR2 SYGVKD. The CDR3 covers 12 residues. This CDR3 is CAISDGNQPQHF. The CDR3 region has the DNA TGTGCCATCAGTGACGGCAATCAGCCCCAGCATTTT.

A word on this clonotype: A much more abundant neighbour one base away suggests this may be a read error. The chain links TRBV6-2 or TRBV6-3 to TRBJ1-5, with a tentative D call TRBD1 (6 bases). Germline V CDR1 and CDR2: MNHEY, SVGEGT. The CDR3 extends over 18 amino acids. CDR3 in amino acids: CTSSYPAGGQEAHQPQHF. CDR3 nucleotides: TGTACCAGCAGTTACCCTGCCGGGGGACAAGAGGCCCATCAGCCCCAGCATTTT.

This clonotype was seen many times. V and J are TRBV30 and TRBJ2-7; 9 bases fit TRBD2. V lost 0 bases, J lost 2 bases, and 8 bases stayed unmatched. The CDR3 sequence is 16 residues long. CDR1 GTSNPN and CDR2 SVGIG come from the germline V gene (reference sequence). As DNA, the CDR3 is TGTGCCTGGAGTGTACGGGTCGGCGGGAGGGCCTACGAGCAGTACTTC. As protein: CAWSVRVGGRAYEQYF.

This clonotype was seen repeatedly, ten times or more. J is TRBJ2-7 and V is TRBV27; D assignment may be TRBD1 or TRBD2 (5 bases each). V lost 4 bases and J lost 3, with 16 bases in between. CDR1 MNHEY and CDR2 SMNVEV come from the germline V gene (reference sequence). This CDR3 has 15 residues. The CDR3 spells CASSSEGMGHYEQYF. The CDR3 DNA reads as TGTGCCAGCAGTTCCGAGGGGATGGGTCACTACGAGCAGTACTTC.

This clonotype was recorded many times. The rearrangement links TRBV12-3 or TRBV12-4 to TRBJ1-1; D gene unclear. The V end lost 9 bases, the J end lost 7 bases, and 18 bases lay between the germline ends. The CDR3 covers 13 residues. CDR3 DNA: TGTGCCAGTCTACTCGGACTATACAGTGAAGCTTTCTTT. Translation gives CASLLGLYSEAFF.

Only a few counts were recorded for this clonotype. J is TRBJ2-3 and V is TRBV27, with 14 bases that match TRBD2. CDR1 and CDR2 (germline): MNHEY, SMNVEV (reference sequence). This CDR3 has 18 amino acids. The junction had 4 bases not matched to a gene; V was cut back by 2 bases and J by 0 bases. CDR3 DNA: TGTGCCAGCAGTTTAGGACTAGCGGGAGGACCAAGCACAGATACGCAGTATTTT. Translation: CASSLGLAGGPSTDTQYF.

The count of this clonotype is one. Possible read error: a much larger clone is one base away. The chain couples TRBV7-9 to TRBJ2-7; weak D call: TRBD2 (5 bases). Germline CDR1 SEHNR, CDR2 FQNEAQ (reference sequence). The CDR3 has 13 residues. Trimming took off 5 bases at V and 10 bases at J, with 18 bases between the two ends. The CDR3 reads CASSIGPETKQYF. CDR3 in DNA: TGTGCCAGCAGCATTGGCCCGGAGACTAAACAGTACTTC.

The chain is built from TRBV2 and TRBJ2-7; D is undetermined. Per the germline V gene, CDR1 is SNHLY and CDR2 is FYNNEI. V was cut by 5 bases and J by 4 bases, with 12 bases left in between. There are 13 residues in the CDR3. CDR3 DNA sequence: TGTGCCAGCAGTAAAGGACCGGATTACGAGCAGTACTTC. This encodes CASSKGPDYEQYF.

This clonotype was picked up a small number of times. The chain has TRBV7-2 and TRBJ2-7; 10 bases map to TRBD1. Per germline, CDR1 SGHTA and CDR2 FQGNSA. The CDR3 has 15 amino acids. V trimming: 2 bases; J trimming: 5 bases; junction bases outside the gene matches: 6. CDR3 nucleotide sequence: TGTGCCAGCAGCTTACTGGTGACAGGGGGCGACGAGCAGTACTTC. Amino acid sequence: CASSLLVTGGDEQYF.